A single sample gave rise to the 9 T cell receptor beta chains below, sequenced in a study of Tregs in tolerant kidney transplant recipients. Profiled with immunoSEQ multiplex PCR; TCRdb holds only in-frame clones, not every one. The table lists just under 65,000 clones, 95% to 98% of them singletons, with 0.34% in the top ten. The starting material was Tregs from blood, obtained before the transplant. Every receptor here comes from a human donor who received a combined kidney and bone marrow transplant.

The chain uses TRBV7-3 and TRBJ2-2; 7 nucleotides agree with TRBD1. V was clipped by 5 bases and J by 5 bases; unmatched bases: 2. The CDR3 runs 13 residues. In germline, CDR1 is SGHTA, CDR2 FQGTGA. This CDR3 reads CASSRGQTGELFF. CDR3 sequence (DNA): TGTGCCAGCAGCCGGGGACAGACCGGGGAGCTGTTTTTT.

The chain carries TRBV29-1 and TRBJ2-1; the D gene is possibly TRBD1 (6 bases). The V gene's germline CDR1 is SQVTM and CDR2 ANQGSEA. This CDR3 is built from 12 residues. Trimming took off 2 bases at V and 4 bases at J, with 6 bases between the two ends. The CDR3 nucleotides read TGCAGCGTTGAACAGGGGTACAATGAGCAGTTCTTC. Translating it yields CSVEQGYNEQFF.

This rearrangement joins TRBV10-3 to TRBJ2-3; perhaps TRBD1 as D (5 bases). The CDR3 runs to 11 residues. Germline CDR1 reads ENHRY; CDR2 reads SYGVKD. V lost 10 bases and J 14 bases, leaving 19 bases between the germline ends. The CDR3 nucleotides are TGTGCCACCGGGCAGGACACCAAGTTGTATTTT. It codes for CATGQDTKLYF.

This chain links TRBV11-1 with TRBJ2-7; TRBD1 matches at 7 bases. CDR3 size: 15 residues. CDR1 is SGHAT, CDR2 FQDESV, per germline (reference sequence). Losses at the gene ends were 2 bases for V and 3 bases for J; bases not matched to a gene: 7. This CDR3 is CASSLWAGGHYEQYF. The CDR3 bases are TGTGCCAGCAGCTTATGGGCAGGGGGACACTACGAGCAGTACTTC.

The rearrangement uses TRBV2 and TRBJ1-2; D gene ambiguous. In germline, CDR1 is SNHLY, CDR2 FYNNEI. The CDR3 totals 15 residues. Trimming cost V 1 base and J 2 bases, with 11 bases left between them. CDR3 in amino acids: CASSEGQDRNYGYTF. The DNA of the CDR3 is TGTGCCAGCAGTGAAGGGCAGGATAGGAACTATGGCTACACCTTC.

The chain carries TRBV7-9 and TRBJ2-5, with 13 bases matching TRBD2. The J segment lost 1 base and the V segment lost 2 bases, leaving 7 bases of the junction unmatched. Germline assignment: CDR1 SEHNR and CDR2 FQNEAQ (reference sequence). The CDR3 totals 18 residues. The CDR3: CASSLPGTSGTLQETQYF. The CDR3 DNA sequence: TGTGCCAGCAGCTTACCCGGGACTAGCGGGACCCTCCAAGAGACCCAGTACTTC.

The V gene is TRBV5-6, the J gene TRBJ1-2; tentative D call: TRBD1 (5 bases). CDR3 length: 15 residues. Germline assignment: CDR1 SGHDT and CDR2 YYEEEE. Trimming took 3 bases from V and 4 from J, leaving 16 bases between them. CDR3: CASSWGGAEFYGYTF. As DNA, the CDR3 is TGTGCCAGCAGCTGGGGTGGGGCCGAATTCTATGGCTACACCTTC.

The chain is built from TRBV5-1 and TRBJ2-3; 15 bases agree with TRBD2. CDR1 and CDR2 from the germline V gene are SGHRS and YFSETQ. This CDR3 has 15 residues. V was clipped by 7 bases and J by 5 bases; unmatched bases: 5. The CDR3 protein is CASGGLAGGIDTQYF. The CDR3 region has the DNA TGCGCCAGCGGGGGACTAGCGGGAGGAATAGATACGCAGTATTTT.

The chain combines TRBV7-8 with TRBJ1-4, with D tentatively TRBD1 (5 bases). V lost 5 bases and J 8 bases, leaving 9 bases between the germline ends. The CDR3 has 12 amino acids. Germline assignment: CDR1 SGHVS and CDR2 FQNEAQ. The CDR3 is CASSLQGEKLFF. The CDR3 DNA reads TGTGCCAGCAGCCTCCAGGGAGAAAAACTGTTTTTT.